What follows are 4 T cell receptor beta chains derived from one specimen sequenced in a study of vaccination effects on CD4 cells after COVID-19. These receptors' antigens are unknown. Cells that had been cultured for 10 days were the source of isolated CD4+ T cells. The assay was immunoSEQ multiplex PCR, and TCRdb's table has in-frame clones only and misses some. The sample includes some 63,000 clones, 70% to 85% of them seen just once. The sample in question was CD4+ T cells from PBMCs cultured without peptide, obtained before COVID-19 vaccination. These receptors were obtained from a human donor who had a prior SARS-CoV-2 infection.

This sequence joins TRBV7-2 and TRBJ1-5, with a weak D call TRBD1 (6 bases). The CDR3 is 13 residues long. V lost 1 base, J lost 7 bases, and 8 bases lay in between. Germline V gene sequence: CDR1 SGHTA, CDR2 FQGNSA. In nucleotides, the CDR3 is TGTGCCAGCAGCTTAGTGGGGGGCCAGCCCCAGCATTTT. This gives the protein CASSLVGGQPQHF.

V gene TRBV19 combines with J gene TRBJ2-1; D gene uncertain. V was cut by 2 bases and J by 5 bases, with 10 bases left in between. CDR3 size: 14 residues. Per germline, CDR1 LNHDA and CDR2 SQIVND (reference sequence). CDR3 residues: CASSITSGDNEQFF. The CDR3 bases are TGTGCCAGTAGTATAACTTCTGGGGACAATGAGCAGTTCTTC. Based on the CDR3 plus reference TRBV19 and TRBJ2-1, the full variable domain is DGGITQSPKYLFRKEGQNVTLSCEQNLNHDAMYWYRQDPGQGLRLIYYSQIVNDFQKGDIAEGYSVSREKKESFPLTVTSAQKNPTAFYLCASSITSGDNEQFFGPGTRLTVL.

This chain uses TRBV6-2 or TRBV6-3 with TRBJ1-2; 8 bases are shared with TRBD1. The CDR3 length is 13 residues. With V trimmed by 2 bases and J by 6 bases, 2 bases remained unmatched. From germline, CDR1 is MNHEY and CDR2 SVGEGT. Here the CDR3 reads CASSYGQGDGYTF. The CDR3 DNA is TGTGCCAGCAGTTACGGACAGGGTGATGGCTACACCTTC.

V usage is TRBV27 and J usage is TRBJ1-6; TRBD1 matches at 7 bases. Unmatched junction bases numbered 5, after V lost 1 base and J lost 8 bases. The CDR3 is 15 amino acids. In germline, CDR1 is MNHEY, CDR2 SMNVEV (reference sequence). CDR3 residues: CASSLWQGGDSPLHF. The CDR3 DNA sequence: TGTGCCAGCAGTTTATGGCAGGGGGGAGATTCACCCCTCCACTTT.